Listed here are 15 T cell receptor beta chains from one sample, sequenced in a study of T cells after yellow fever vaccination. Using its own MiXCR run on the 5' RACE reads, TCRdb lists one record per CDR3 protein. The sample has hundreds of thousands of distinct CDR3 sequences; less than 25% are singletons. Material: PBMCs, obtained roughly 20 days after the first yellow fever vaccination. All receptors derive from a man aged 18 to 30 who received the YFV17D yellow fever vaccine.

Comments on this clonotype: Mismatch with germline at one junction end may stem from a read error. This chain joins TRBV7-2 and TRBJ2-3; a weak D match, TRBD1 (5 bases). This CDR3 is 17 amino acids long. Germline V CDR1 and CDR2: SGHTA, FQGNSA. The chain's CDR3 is CATSPGLGREGTDTQYF. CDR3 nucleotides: TGTGCCACCAGCCCGGGTTTGGGGCGTGAGGGCACAGATACGCAGTATTTT.

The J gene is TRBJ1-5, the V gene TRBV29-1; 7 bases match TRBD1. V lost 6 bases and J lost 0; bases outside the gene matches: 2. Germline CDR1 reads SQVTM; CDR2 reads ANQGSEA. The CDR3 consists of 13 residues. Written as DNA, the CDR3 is TGCAGCGTAGGACAGGATAGCAATCAGCCCCAGCATTTT. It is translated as CSVGQDSNQPQHF.

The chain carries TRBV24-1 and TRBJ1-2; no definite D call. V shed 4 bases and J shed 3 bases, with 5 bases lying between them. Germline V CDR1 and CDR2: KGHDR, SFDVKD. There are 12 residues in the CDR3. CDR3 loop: CATSEGDYGYTF. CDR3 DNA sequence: TGTGCCACCAGTGAGGGTGACTATGGCTACACCTTC.

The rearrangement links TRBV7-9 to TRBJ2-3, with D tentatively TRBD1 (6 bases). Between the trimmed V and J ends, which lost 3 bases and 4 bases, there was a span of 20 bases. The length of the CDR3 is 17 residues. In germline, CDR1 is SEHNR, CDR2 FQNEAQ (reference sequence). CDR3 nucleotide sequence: TGTGCCAGCAGCTTGGGATACAGGGCCAATCGGGCAGATACGCAGTATTTT. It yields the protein CASSLGYRANRADTQYF.

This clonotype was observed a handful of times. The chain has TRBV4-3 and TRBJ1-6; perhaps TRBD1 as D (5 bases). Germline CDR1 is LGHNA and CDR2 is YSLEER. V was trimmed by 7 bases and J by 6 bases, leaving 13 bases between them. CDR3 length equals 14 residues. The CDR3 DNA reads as TGCGCCAGCACCCGGGACGGAAGTAATTCACCCCTCCACTTT. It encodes CASTRDGSNSPLHF.

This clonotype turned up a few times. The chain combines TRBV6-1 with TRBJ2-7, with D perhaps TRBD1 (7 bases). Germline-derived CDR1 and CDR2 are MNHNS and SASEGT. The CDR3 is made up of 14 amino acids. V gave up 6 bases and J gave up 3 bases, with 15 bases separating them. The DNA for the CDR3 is TGTGCCAGCAGACACGACAGGGAGGACTACGAGCAGTACGTC. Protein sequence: CASRHDREDYEQYV.

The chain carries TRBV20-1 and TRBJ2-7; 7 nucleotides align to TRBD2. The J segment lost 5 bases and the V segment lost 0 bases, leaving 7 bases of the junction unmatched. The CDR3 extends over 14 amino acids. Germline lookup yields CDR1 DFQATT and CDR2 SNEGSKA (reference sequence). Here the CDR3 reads CSARDGGGINEQYV. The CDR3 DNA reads TGCAGTGCTAGAGATGGGGGGGGGATCAACGAGCAGTACGTC.

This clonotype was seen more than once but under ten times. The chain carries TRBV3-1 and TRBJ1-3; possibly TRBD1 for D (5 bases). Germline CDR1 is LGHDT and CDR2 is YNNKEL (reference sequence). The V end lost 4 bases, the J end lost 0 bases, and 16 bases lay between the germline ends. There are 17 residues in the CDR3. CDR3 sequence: CASSLGGWDASGNTIYF. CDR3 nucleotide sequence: TGTGCCAGCAGCCTCGGAGGTTGGGACGCCTCTGGAAACACCATATATTTT.

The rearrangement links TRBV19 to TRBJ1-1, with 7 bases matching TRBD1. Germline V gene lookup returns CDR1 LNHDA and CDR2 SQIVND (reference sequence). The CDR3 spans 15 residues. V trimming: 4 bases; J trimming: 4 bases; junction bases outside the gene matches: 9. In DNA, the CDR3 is TGTGCCAGTAGTACGACAGGGTTGGGTGGCACTGAAGCTTTCTTT. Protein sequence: CASSTTGLGGTEAFF.

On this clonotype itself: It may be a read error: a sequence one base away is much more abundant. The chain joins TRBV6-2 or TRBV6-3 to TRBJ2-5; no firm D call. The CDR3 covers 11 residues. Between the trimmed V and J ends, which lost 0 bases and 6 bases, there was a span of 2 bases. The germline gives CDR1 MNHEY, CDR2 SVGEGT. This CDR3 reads CASSYSKTQYF. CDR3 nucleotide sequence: TGTGCCAGCAGTTACTCGAAGACCCAGTACTTC.

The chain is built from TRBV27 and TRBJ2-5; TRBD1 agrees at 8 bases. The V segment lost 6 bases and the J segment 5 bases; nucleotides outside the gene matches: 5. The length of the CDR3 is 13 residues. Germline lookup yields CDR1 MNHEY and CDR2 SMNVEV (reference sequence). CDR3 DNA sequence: TGTGCCAGCAGGCAGGGGGCTGGGGAGACCCAGTACTTC. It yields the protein CASRQGAGETQYF.

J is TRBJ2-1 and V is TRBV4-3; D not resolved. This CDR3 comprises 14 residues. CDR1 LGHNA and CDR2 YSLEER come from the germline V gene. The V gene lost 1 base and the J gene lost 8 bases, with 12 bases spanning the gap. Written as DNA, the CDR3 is TGCGCCAGCAGCCAAGGTTCCGCTATCTATGAGCAGTTCTTC. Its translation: CASSQGSAIYEQFF.

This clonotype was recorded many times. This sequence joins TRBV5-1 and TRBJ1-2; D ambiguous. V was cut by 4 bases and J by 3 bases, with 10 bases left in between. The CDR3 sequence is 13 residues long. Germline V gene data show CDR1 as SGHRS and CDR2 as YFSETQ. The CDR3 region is CASSPRGDYGYTF. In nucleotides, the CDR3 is TGCGCCAGCAGCCCGCGCGGCGACTATGGCTACACCTTC. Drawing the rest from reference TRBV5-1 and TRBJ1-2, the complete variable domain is KAGVTQTPRYLIKTRGQQVTLSCSPISGHRSVSWYQQTPGQGLQFLFEYFSETQRNKGNFPGRFSGRQFSNSRSEMNVSTLELGDSALYLCASSPRGDYGYTFGSGTRLTVV.

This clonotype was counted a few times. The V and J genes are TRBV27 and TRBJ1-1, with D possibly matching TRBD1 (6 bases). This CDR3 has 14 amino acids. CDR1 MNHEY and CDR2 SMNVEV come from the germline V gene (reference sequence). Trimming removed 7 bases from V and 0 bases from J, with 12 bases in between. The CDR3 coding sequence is TGTGCCAGCATGAGGGGGACCATGAACACTGAAGCTTTCTTT. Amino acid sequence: CASMRGTMNTEAFF.

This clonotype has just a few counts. The CDR3 region has the DNA TGTGCCAGCAGTGGAACAGGGGGTTATAGCAATCAGCCCCAGCATTTT. Its translation: CASSGTGGYSNQPQHF. The rearrangement joins TRBV6-1 to TRBJ1-5; the match to TRBD1 covers 8 bases. V shed 4 bases and J 0 bases; nucleotides not matched to a gene: 5. The length of the CDR3 is 16 residues. Germline CDR1 MNHNS, CDR2 SASEGT.